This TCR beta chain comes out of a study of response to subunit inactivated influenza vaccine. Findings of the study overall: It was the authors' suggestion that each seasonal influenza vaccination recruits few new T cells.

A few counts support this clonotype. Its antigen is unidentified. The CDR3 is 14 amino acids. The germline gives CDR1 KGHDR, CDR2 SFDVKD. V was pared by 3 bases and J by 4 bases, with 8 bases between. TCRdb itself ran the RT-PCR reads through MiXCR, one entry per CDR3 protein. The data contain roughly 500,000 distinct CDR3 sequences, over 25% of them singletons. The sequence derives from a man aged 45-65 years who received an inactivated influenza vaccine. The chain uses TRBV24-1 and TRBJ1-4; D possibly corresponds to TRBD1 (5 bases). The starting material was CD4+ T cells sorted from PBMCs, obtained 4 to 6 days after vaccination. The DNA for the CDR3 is TGTGCCACCAGTGATCGGACAAGTAATGAAAAACTGTTTTTT. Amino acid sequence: CATSDRTSNEKLFF.